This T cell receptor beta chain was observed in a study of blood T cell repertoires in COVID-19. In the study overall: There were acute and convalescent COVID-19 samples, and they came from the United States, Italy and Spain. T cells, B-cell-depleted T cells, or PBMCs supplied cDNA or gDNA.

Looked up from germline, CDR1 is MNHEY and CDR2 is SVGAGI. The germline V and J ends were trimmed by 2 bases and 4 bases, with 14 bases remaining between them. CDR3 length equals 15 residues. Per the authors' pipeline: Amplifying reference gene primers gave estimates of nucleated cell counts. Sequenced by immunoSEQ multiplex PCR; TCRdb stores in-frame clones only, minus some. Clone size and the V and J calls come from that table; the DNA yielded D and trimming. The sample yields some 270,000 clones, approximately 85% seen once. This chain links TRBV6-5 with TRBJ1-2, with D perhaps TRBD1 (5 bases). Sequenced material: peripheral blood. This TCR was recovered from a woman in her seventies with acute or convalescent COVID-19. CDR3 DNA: TGTGCCAGCAGTTACGGGACTACGGACATCTATGGCTACACCTTC. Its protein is CASSYGTTDIYGYTF.